Listed below are T cell receptor beta chains from one sample, sequenced in a study of cytomegalovirus exposure and HLA in healthy donors. TCRdb keeps only in-frame clones here, not all; method: immunoSEQ multiplex PCR. The data contain 200,000 to 250,000 clones, about 81% of them seen just once; the ten biggest clones take up 5% to 6.5%. Sequencing was carried out using PBMCs. Receptors were obtained from a woman in her thirties or forties in good health and CMV-seropositive. Both conserved end residues are part of each CDR3. A D gene is named only where the DNA matches it firmly. Clone size appears in some rows only: once, few, many, or a class for an expanded clone.

J gene: TRBJ1-1; V gene: TRBV27; D gene: -; clone size: -; CDR3 protein: CASSSWGERNTEAFF; CDR3 DNA: TGTGCCAGCAGTTCCTGGGGGGAGCGGAACACTGAAGCTTTCTTT
J gene: TRBJ2-5; V gene: TRBV27; D gene: -; clone size: few; CDR3 protein: CASSFTGTKETQYF; CDR3 DNA: TGTGCCAGCAGTTTCACAGGGACGAAGGAGACCCAGTACTTC
J gene: TRBJ2-2; V gene: TRBV30; D gene: -; clone size: -; CDR3 protein: CAWIPGRFGELFF; CDR3 DNA: TGTGCCTGGATACCGGGGAGGTTTGGGGAGCTGTTTTTT
J gene: TRBJ2-3; V gene: TRBV9; D gene: TRBD2; clone size: -; CDR3 protein: CASSVVAGADTQYF; CDR3 DNA: TGTGCCAGCAGCGTAGTAGCGGGGGCAGATACGCAGTATTTT
J gene: TRBJ1-1; V gene: TRBV18; D gene: -; clone size: few; CDR3 protein: CASSTQNTEAFF; CDR3 DNA: TGTGCCAGCTCAACTCAGAACACTGAAGCTTTCTTT
J gene: TRBJ2-5; V gene: TRBV18; D gene: -; clone size: -; CDR3 protein: CASSPTREDTQYF; CDR3 DNA: TGTGCCAGCTCACCGACTAGAGAAGATACCCAGTACTTC
J gene: TRBJ1-5; V gene: TRBV6-1; D gene: TRBD1; clone size: -; CDR3 protein: CASRDPDRGGQPQHF; CDR3 DNA: TGTGCCAGCAGAGATCCTGACAGGGGTGGACAGCCCCAGCATTTT
J gene: TRBJ1-2; V gene: TRBV4-3; D gene: -; clone size: -; CDR3 protein: CASSQVPVIYGYTF; CDR3 DNA: TGCGCCAGCAGCCAAGTCCCGGTTATCTATGGCTACACCTTC
J gene: TRBJ2-7; V gene: TRBV6-1; D gene: -; clone size: -; CDR3 protein: CASSVVQGGGEQYF; CDR3 DNA: TGTGCCAGCAGTGTCGTGCAGGGAGGCGGCGAGCAGTACTTC
J gene: TRBJ2-5; V gene: TRBV7-9; D gene: TRBD1; clone size: -; CDR3 protein: CASSSGQASRDFQETQYF; CDR3 DNA: TGTGCCAGCAGCTCGGGACAGGCAAGTCGGGACTTCCAAGAGACCCAGTACTTC
J gene: TRBJ1-2; V gene: TRBV30; D gene: -; clone size: -; CDR3 protein: CAWRGAAVGGYTF; CDR3 DNA: TGTGCCTGGAGAGGTGCGGCCGTTGGGGGCTACACCTTC
J gene: TRBJ1-6; V gene: TRBV25-1; D gene: TRBD1; clone size: few; CDR3 protein: CASRQTGGNSPLHF; CDR3 DNA: TGTGCCAGCAGACAGACAGGGGGTAATTCACCCCTCCACTTT
J gene: TRBJ1-1; V gene: TRBV27; D gene: TRBD1; clone size: -; CDR3 protein: CASGRGRGTEAFF; CDR3 DNA: TGTGCCAGCGGCAGGGGGCGAGGAACTGAAGCTTTCTTT
J gene: TRBJ2-2; V gene: TRBV9; D gene: TRBD1; clone size: -; CDR3 protein: CASRDRDYTGELFF; CDR3 DNA: TGTGCCTCCCGGGACAGGGACTACACCGGGGAGCTGTTTTTT
J gene: TRBJ1-2; V gene: TRBV27; D gene: -; clone size: -; CDR3 protein: CASSSTGLYGYTF; CDR3 DNA: TGTGCCAGCAGTTCAACAGGTTTATATGGCTACACCTTC
J gene: TRBJ1-2; V gene: TRBV20-1; D gene: -; clone size: once; CDR3 protein: CSALGQNGYTF; CDR3 DNA: TGCAGTGCCCTCGGACAGAATGGCTACACCTTC
J gene: TRBJ2-1; V gene: TRBV7-2; D gene: -; clone size: -; CDR3 protein: CASSSIRSSATFF; CDR3 DNA: TGTGCCAGCAGCTCAATCAGGTCATCGGCGACGTTCTTC
J gene: TRBJ1-6; V gene: TRBV30; D gene: -; clone size: -; CDR3 protein: CAWSVEPGVHYNSPLHF; CDR3 DNA: TGTGCCTGGAGTGTAGAGCCTGGAGTTCATTATAATTCACCCCTCCACTTT
J gene: TRBJ1-5; V gene: TRBV5-6; D gene: TRBD1; clone size: -; CDR3 protein: CASSLAPGGYSNQPQHF; CDR3 DNA: TGTGCCAGCAGCTTGGCCCCAGGGGGATATAGCAATCAGCCCCAGCATTTT
J gene: TRBJ2-7; V gene: TRBV7-8; D gene: TRBD2; clone size: -; CDR3 protein: CASSRRVLAVYEQYF; CDR3 DNA: TGTGCCAGCAGCCGTCGGGTCCTAGCGGTTTACGAGCAGTACTTC
J gene: TRBJ1-1; V gene: TRBV27; D gene: TRBD1; clone size: -; CDR3 protein: CASSLSNRGGMNTEAFF; CDR3 DNA: TGTGCCAGCAGTTTATCCAACAGGGGGGGAATGAACACTGAAGCTTTCTTT
J gene: TRBJ1-6; V gene: TRBV30; D gene: -; clone size: -; CDR3 protein: CAWSARGGVGSPLHF; CDR3 DNA: TGTGCCTGGAGTGCTCGCGGGGGCGTGGGTTCACCCCTCCACTTT
J gene: TRBJ1-2; V gene: TRBV6-1; D gene: -; clone size: -; CDR3 protein: CASRDSGGTF; CDR3 DNA: TGTGCCAGCAGGGACAGCGGGGGGACCTTC
J gene: TRBJ2-3; V gene: TRBV29-1; D gene: TRBD1; clone size: once; CDR3 protein: CSVGQGITDTQYF; CDR3 DNA: TGCAGCGTGGGACAGGGCATCACAGATACGCAGTATTTT
J gene: TRBJ1-2; V gene: TRBV5-4; D gene: -; clone size: -; CDR3 protein: CASSRQPSNYGYTF; CDR3 DNA: TGTGCCAGCAGCCGACAGCCAAGTAACTATGGCTACACCTTC
J gene: TRBJ2-7; V gene: TRBV7-6; D gene: -; clone size: once; CDR3 protein: CAGSLEGYEQYF; CDR3 DNA: TGTGCCGGCAGCTTAGAGGGGTACGAGCAGTACTTC
J gene: TRBJ2-7; V gene: TRBV7-9; D gene: TRBD2; clone size: -; CDR3 protein: CSSSLVGSGTYEQYF; CDR3 DNA: TGTTCCAGCAGCTTAGTCGGTAGCGGGACTTACGAGCAGTACTTC
J gene: TRBJ1-1; V gene: TRBV19; D gene: -; clone size: -; CDR3 protein: CASSIDRSGTEAFF; CDR3 DNA: TGTGCCAGTAGTATAGACAGATCGGGGACTGAAGCTTTCTTT
J gene: TRBJ2-7; V gene: TRBV5-1; D gene: -; clone size: -; CDR3 protein: CASSSGGGHSSYEQYF; CDR3 DNA: TGCGCCAGCAGCTCGGGCGGGGGCCACAGCTCCTACGAGCAGTACTTC
J gene: TRBJ2-3; V gene: TRBV30; D gene: -; clone size: -; CDR3 protein: CAWSRLMGTDTQYF; CDR3 DNA: TGTGCCTGGAGCCGGTTAATGGGCACAGATACGCAGTATTTT
J gene: TRBJ1-5; V gene: TRBV5-4; D gene: -; clone size: -; CDR3 protein: CASSFGPDNNQPQHF; CDR3 DNA: TGTGCCAGCAGCTTTGGTCCAGATAACAATCAGCCCCAGCATTTT
J gene: TRBJ2-1; V gene: TRBV7-2; D gene: TRBD1; clone size: -; CDR3 protein: CASSPGQGPYNEQFF; CDR3 DNA: TGTGCCAGCAGCCCGGGACAGGGACCCTACAATGAGCAGTTCTTC
J gene: TRBJ1-3; V gene: TRBV12-2; D gene: -; clone size: few; CDR3 protein: CASRPLRECSGNTIYF; CDR3 DNA: TGTGCAAGTCGCCCCCTACGGGAATGTTCTGGAAACACCATATATTTT
J gene: TRBJ1-3; V gene: TRBV6-5; D gene: -; clone size: once; CDR3 protein: CASSSTGDGNTIYF; CDR3 DNA: TGTGCCAGCAGTTCGACAGGAGATGGTAACACCATATATTTT
J gene: TRBJ2-5; V gene: TRBV5-4; D gene: TRBD2; clone size: few; CDR3 protein: CASSSLGRGLAGRGETQYF; CDR3 DNA: TGTGCCAGCAGCTCTTTGGGGAGGGGTCTAGCGGGTCGAGGGGAGACCCAGTACTTC
J gene: TRBJ1-1; V gene: TRBV7-6; D gene: TRBD1; clone size: few; CDR3 protein: CASSLGTGGEAFF; CDR3 DNA: TGTGCCAGCAGCTTAGGAACAGGGGGCGAGGCTTTCTTT
J gene: TRBJ1-1; V gene: TRBV20-1; D gene: -; clone size: -; CDR3 protein: CSTGRTEAFF; CDR3 DNA: TGCAGCACGGGGAGAACTGAAGCTTTCTTT
J gene: TRBJ1-6; V gene: TRBV27; D gene: -; clone size: -; CDR3 protein: CASSGGQWNSPLHF; CDR3 DNA: TGTGCCAGCAGCGGAGGACAGTGGAATTCACCCCTCCACTTT
J gene: TRBJ1-1; V gene: TRBV29-1; D gene: -; clone size: -; CDR3 protein: CSGREGQLNTEAFF; CDR3 DNA: TGCAGCGGCCGAGAGGGACAACTGAACACTGAAGCTTTCTTT
J gene: TRBJ2-1; V gene: TRBV9; D gene: -; clone size: -; CDR3 protein: CASSVASLYNEQFF; CDR3 DNA: TGTGCCAGCAGCGTAGCTAGTCTTTACAATGAGCAGTTCTTC
J gene: TRBJ2-3; V gene: TRBV6-6; D gene: -; clone size: -; CDR3 protein: CASSYTPNGADTQYF; CDR3 DNA: TGTGCCAGCAGCTATACTCCAAACGGGGCAGATACGCAGTATTTT
J gene: TRBJ2-2; V gene: TRBV7-2; D gene: TRBD1; clone size: -; CDR3 protein: CASSLQGTGTGELFF; CDR3 DNA: TGTGCCAGCAGCTTACAAGGGACAGGGACCGGGGAGCTGTTTTTT
J gene: TRBJ1-5; V gene: TRBV13; D gene: -; clone size: -; CDR3 protein: CASSRGQQPQHF; CDR3 DNA: TGTGCCAGCAGCCGAGGGCAGCAGCCCCAGCATTTT
J gene: TRBJ2-1; V gene: TRBV25-1; D gene: -; clone size: -; CDR3 protein: CASSEPQGREQFF; CDR3 DNA: TGTGCCAGCAGTGAACCACAGGGGAGGGAGCAGTTCTTC
J gene: TRBJ1-6; V gene: TRBV7-8; D gene: TRBD1; clone size: -; CDR3 protein: CASSPRGQANNSPLHF; CDR3 DNA: TGTGCCAGCAGCCCACGCGGACAGGCAAATAATTCACCCCTCCACTTT
J gene: TRBJ2-7; V gene: TRBV2; D gene: TRBD2; clone size: -; CDR3 protein: CAGGTSPYEQYF; CDR3 DNA: TGTGCCGGGGGGACTAGTCCCTACGAGCAGTACTTC
J gene: TRBJ2-2; V gene: TRBV7-3; D gene: TRBD1; clone size: -; CDR3 protein: CASSRRQGENTGELFF; CDR3 DNA: TGTGCCAGCAGCCGGAGACAGGGGGAGAACACCGGGGAGCTGTTTTTT
J gene: TRBJ1-1; V gene: TRBV30; D gene: -; clone size: -; CDR3 protein: CACRGMSTEAFF; CDR3 DNA: TGTGCCTGCAGGGGAATGAGCACTGAAGCTTTCTTT
J gene: TRBJ2-3; V gene: TRBV27; D gene: -; clone size: -; CDR3 protein: CASSRGTIFTDTQYF; CDR3 DNA: TGTGCCAGCAGTCGGGGGACCATTTTCACAGATACGCAGTATTTT
J gene: TRBJ2-4; V gene: TRBV10-3; D gene: -; clone size: -; CDR3 protein: CAISESRGTKNIQYF; CDR3 DNA: TGTGCCATCAGTGAGTCTCGGGGTACAAAAAACATTCAGTACTTC
J gene: TRBJ1-1; V gene: TRBV11-3; D gene: -; clone size: -; CDR3 protein: CASSLGRGVNTEAFF; CDR3 DNA: TGTGCCAGCAGCTTAGGAAGGGGTGTGAACACTGAAGCTTTCTTT
J gene: TRBJ1-4; V gene: TRBV4-2; D gene: TRBD1; clone size: -; CDR3 protein: CASSGRTGVEKLFF; CDR3 DNA: TGTGCCAGCAGCGGACGGACAGGTGTAGAAAAACTGTTTTTT
J gene: TRBJ1-1; V gene: TRBV25-1; D gene: -; clone size: -; CDR3 protein: CASSTDRLNTEAFF; CDR3 DNA: TGTGCCAGCAGTACTGACAGGTTGAACACTGAAGCTTTCTTT
J gene: TRBJ1-5; V gene: TRBV4-2; D gene: TRBD1; clone size: -; CDR3 protein: CASSRMDRDRDQPQHF; CDR3 DNA: TGTGCCAGCAGCCGCATGGACAGGGATCGTGATCAGCCCCAGCATTTT
J gene: TRBJ1-1; V gene: TRBV21-1; D gene: -; clone size: -; CDR3 protein: CASLGTGQGGTEAFF; CDR3 DNA: TGTGCCAGTCTCGGAACCGGACAGGGTGGCACTGAAGCTTTCTTT
J gene: TRBJ1-1; V gene: TRBV27; D gene: -; clone size: once; CDR3 protein: CASSLSPRGLGNTEAFF; CDR3 DNA: TGTGCCAGCAGTTTAAGTCCGCGGGGGCTTGGGAACACTGAAGCTTTCTTT
J gene: TRBJ2-7; V gene: TRBV4-3; D gene: -; clone size: few; CDR3 protein: CASSQGHPTSYEQYF; CDR3 DNA: TGCGCCAGCAGCCAAGGACACCCTACCTCCTACGAGCAGTACTTC